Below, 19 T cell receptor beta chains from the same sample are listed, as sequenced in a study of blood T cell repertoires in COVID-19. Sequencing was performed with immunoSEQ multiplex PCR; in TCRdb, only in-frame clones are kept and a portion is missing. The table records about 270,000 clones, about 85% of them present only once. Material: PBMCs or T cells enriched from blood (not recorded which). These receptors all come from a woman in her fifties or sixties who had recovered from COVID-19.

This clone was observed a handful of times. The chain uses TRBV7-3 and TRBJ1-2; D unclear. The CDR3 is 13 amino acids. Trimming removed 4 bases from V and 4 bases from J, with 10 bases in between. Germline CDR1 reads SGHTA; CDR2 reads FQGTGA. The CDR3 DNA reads TGTGCCAGCAGCTCCTACCTTGGCTATGGCTACACCTTC. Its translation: CASSSYLGYGYTF.

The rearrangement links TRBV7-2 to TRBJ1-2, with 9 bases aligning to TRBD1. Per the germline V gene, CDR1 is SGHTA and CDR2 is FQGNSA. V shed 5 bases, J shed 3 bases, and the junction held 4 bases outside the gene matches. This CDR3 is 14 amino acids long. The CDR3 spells CASSDRDRDYGYTF. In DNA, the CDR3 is TGTGCCAGCAGCGACCGGGACAGGGACTATGGCTACACCTTC.

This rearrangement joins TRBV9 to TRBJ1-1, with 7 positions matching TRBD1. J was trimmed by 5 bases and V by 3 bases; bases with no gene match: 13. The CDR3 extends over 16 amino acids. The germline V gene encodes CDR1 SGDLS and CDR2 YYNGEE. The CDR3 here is CASSEPKQGFGTEAFF. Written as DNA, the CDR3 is TGTGCCAGCAGCGAACCAAAACAGGGGTTTGGGACTGAAGCTTTCTTT.

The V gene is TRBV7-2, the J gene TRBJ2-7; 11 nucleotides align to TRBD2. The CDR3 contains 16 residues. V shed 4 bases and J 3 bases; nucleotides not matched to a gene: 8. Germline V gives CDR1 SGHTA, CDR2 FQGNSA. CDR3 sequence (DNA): TGTGCCAGCAGCTCATATAGCGGGAGGGCCCTCTACGAGCAGTACTTC. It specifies CASSSYSGRALYEQYF.

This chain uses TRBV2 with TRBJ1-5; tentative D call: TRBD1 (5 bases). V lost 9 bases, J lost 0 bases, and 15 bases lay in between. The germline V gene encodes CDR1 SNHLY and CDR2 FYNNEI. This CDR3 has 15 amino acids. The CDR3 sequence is CASDGGGYSNQPQHF. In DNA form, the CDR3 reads TGTGCCAGTGACGGTGGGGGGTATAGCAATCAGCCCCAGCATTTT.

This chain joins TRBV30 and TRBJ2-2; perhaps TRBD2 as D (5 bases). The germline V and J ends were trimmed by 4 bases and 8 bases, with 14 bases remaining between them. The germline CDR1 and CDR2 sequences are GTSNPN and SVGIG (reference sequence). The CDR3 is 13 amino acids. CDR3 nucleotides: TGTGCCTGGATCGGAGGAAGCACGGGGGAGCTGTTTTTT. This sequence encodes CAWIGGSTGELFF.

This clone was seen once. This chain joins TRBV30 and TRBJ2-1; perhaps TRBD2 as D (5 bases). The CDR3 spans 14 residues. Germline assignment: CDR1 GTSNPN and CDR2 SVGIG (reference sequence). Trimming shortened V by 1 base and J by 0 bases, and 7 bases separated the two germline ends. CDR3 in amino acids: CAWSEGSSYNEQFF. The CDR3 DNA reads TGTGCCTGGAGTGAAGGGAGCTCCTACAATGAGCAGTTCTTC.

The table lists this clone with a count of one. Here the CDR3 DNA reads TGTGCCACCAGCAGGATGACAGGGAGCGGGCAGCCCCAGCATTTT. As protein: CATSRMTGSGQPQHF. The V gene is TRBV15, the J gene TRBJ1-5; 7 bases are shared with TRBD1. The CDR3 runs 15 residues. The germline V gene has CDR1 LNHNV and CDR2 YYDKDF (reference sequence). J gave up 7 bases and V 3 bases, and 9 bases lay outside the gene matches.

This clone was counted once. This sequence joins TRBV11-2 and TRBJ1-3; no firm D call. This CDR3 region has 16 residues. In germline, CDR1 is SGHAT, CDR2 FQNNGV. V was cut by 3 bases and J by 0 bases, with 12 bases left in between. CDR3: CASSLEVYSSGNTIYF. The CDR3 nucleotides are TGTGCCAGCAGCTTGGAGGTGTATAGCTCTGGAAACACCATATATTTT.

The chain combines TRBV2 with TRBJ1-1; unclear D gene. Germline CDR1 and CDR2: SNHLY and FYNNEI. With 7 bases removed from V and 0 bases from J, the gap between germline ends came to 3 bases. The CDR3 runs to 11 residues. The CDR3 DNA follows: TGTGCCAGCACTATGAACACTGAAGCTTTCTTT. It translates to CASTMNTEAFF.

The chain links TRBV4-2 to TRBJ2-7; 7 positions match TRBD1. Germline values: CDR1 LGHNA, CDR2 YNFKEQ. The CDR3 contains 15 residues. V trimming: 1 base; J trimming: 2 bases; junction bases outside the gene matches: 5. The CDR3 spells CASSQGTGPPYEQYF. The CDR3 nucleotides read TGTGCCAGCAGCCAAGGGACAGGTCCGCCCTACGAGCAGTACTTC.

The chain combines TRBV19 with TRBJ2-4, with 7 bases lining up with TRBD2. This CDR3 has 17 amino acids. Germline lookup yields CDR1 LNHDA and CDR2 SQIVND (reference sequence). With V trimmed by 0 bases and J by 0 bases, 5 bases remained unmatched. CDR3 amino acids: CASSIDHRGVAKNIQYF. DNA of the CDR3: TGTGCCAGTAGTATAGATCATCGGGGGGTAGCCAAAAACATTCAGTACTTC.

CDR3 coding DNA: TGTGCCAGCAGTAGCCGAGGGAGAGGCTACGAGCAGTACTTC. The encoded protein is CASSSRGRGYEQYF. The V call is TRBV11-3, the J call TRBJ2-7, with D perhaps TRBD2 (5 bases). This CDR3 contains 14 residues. Germline loops: CDR1 SGHNT, CDR2 YENEEA. Trimming shortened V by 6 bases and J by 3 bases, and 15 bases separated the two germline ends.

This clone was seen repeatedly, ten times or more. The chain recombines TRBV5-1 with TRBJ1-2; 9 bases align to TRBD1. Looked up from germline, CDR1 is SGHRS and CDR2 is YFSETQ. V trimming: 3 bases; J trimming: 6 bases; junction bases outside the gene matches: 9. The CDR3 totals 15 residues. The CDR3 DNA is TGCGCCAGCAGCTCCGGGACAGGGAGGGGCCATGGCTACACCTTC. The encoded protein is CASSSGTGRGHGYTF. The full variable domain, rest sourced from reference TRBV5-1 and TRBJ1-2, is KAGVTQTPRYLIKTRGQQVTLSCSPISGHRSVSWYQQTPGQGLQFLFEYFSETQRNKGNFPGRFSGRQFSNSRSEMNVSTLELGDSALYLCASSSGTGRGHGYTFGSGTRLTVV.

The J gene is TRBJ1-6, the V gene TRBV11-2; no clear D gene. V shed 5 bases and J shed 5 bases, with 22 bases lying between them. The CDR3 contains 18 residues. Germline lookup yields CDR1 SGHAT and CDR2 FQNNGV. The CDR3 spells CASSRTIGGRLDNSPLHF. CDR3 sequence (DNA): TGTGCCAGCAGCCGAACGATTGGAGGCCGCCTCGATAATTCACCCCTCCACTTT.

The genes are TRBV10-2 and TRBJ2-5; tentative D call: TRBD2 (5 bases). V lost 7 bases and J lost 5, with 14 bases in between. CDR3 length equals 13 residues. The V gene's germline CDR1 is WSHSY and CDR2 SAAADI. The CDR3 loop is CASKVGGSETQYF. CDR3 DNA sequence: TGCGCCAGCAAGGTTGGCGGGTCGGAGACCCAGTACTTC.

The CDR3 protein is CASREEASGLSTDTQYF. Here the CDR3 DNA reads TGCGCCAGCAGAGAGGAGGCTAGCGGCCTTAGCACAGATACGCAGTATTTT. The chain couples TRBV5-1 to TRBJ2-3; TRBD2 agrees at 7 bases. This CDR3 contains 17 residues. Germline-derived CDR1 and CDR2 are SGHRS and YFSETQ. The V and J ends lost 5 bases and 0 bases, in that order; junction bases with no gene match: 12.

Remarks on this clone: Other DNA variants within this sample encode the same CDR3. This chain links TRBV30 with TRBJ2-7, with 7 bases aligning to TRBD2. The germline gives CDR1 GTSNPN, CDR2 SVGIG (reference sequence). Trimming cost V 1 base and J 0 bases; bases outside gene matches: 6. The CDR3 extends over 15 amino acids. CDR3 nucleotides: TGTGCCTGGAGTGGCCCTAGCGGCCTCTCCTACGAGCAGTACTTC. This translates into CAWSGPSGLSYEQYF.

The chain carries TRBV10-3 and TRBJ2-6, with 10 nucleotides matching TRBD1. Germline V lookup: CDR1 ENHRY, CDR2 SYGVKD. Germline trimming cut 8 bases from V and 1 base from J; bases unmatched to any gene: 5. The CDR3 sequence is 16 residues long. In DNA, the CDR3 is TGTGCCATCTTACCGGGACAGGGGTCTGGGGCCAACGTCCTGACTTTC. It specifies CAILPGQGSGANVLTF.